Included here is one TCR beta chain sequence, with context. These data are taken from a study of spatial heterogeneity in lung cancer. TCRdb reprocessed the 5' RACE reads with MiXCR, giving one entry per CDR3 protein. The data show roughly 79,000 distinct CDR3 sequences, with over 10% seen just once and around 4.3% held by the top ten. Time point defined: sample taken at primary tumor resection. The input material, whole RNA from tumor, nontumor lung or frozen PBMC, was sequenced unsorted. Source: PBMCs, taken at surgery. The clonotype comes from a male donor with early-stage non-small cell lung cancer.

Here the CDR3 DNA reads TGTGCCAGCAGCCAAGCGGGGGACCGCTTAAAGGTTCTGTTTTTT. Translated: CASSQAGDRLKVLFF. This sequence joins TRBV3-1 and TRBJ1-4; D might be TRBD1 (5 bases). V gave up 1 base and J gave up 14 bases, with 20 bases separating them. Germline CDR1 reads LGHDT; CDR2 reads YNNKEL (reference sequence). CDR3 length: 15 amino acids.